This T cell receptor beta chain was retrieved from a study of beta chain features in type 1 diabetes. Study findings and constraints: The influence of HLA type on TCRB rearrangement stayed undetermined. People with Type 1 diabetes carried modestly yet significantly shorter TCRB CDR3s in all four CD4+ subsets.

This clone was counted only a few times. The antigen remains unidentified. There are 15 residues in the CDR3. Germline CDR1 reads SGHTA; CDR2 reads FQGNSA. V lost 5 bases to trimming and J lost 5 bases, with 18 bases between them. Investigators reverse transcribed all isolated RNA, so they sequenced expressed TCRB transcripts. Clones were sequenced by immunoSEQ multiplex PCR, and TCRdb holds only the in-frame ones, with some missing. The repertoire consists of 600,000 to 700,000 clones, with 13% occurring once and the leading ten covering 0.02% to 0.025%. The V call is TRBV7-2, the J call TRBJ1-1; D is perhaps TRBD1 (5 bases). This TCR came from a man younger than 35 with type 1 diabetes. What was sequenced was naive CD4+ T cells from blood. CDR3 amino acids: CASSPPAGGSTEAFF. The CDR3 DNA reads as TGTGCCAGCAGCCCACCCGCGGGGGGGAGTACTGAAGCTTTCTTT.